This is a list of T cell receptor beta chains from one sample in a study of cytomegalovirus exposure and HLA in healthy donors. The repertoire was sequenced with immunoSEQ multiplex PCR; TCRdb's copy has only in-frame clones and lacks some. Among 100,000 to 150,000 clones listed, roughly nine tenths were seen once. Sequencing was done on a sample of PBMCs. The receptors were sampled from a woman aged 18-29 years in good health and CMV-seronegative. CDR3s include the opening cysteine and the closing phenylalanine or tryptophan. D genes are given only for firm matches. Where a row states a size, it is once, few, many or the class of an expanded clone; other rows omit it.

j_gene	abundance	v_gene	d_gene	CDR3nt	CDR3aa
TRBJ1-6	.	TRBV10-3	TRBD1	TGTGCCATCAGTGAGTCTGGACAGGGCGGTTCACCCCTCCACTTT	CAISESGQGGSPLHF
TRBJ1-1	.	TRBV28	.	TGTGCCAGCAGTTTACTCTCGGCAGGCCCCGGTGAAGCTTTCTTT	CASSLLSAGPGEAFF
TRBJ1-2	few	TRBV6-5	TRBD1	TGTGCCAGCAGTTCTGACAGGGGGCGGAATGGCTACACCTTC	CASSSDRGRNGYTF
TRBJ1-2	.	TRBV5-1	.	TGCGCCAGCAGCCCCGGGGGGGCGAAGACCTTC	CASSPGGAKTF
TRBJ2-1	.	TRBV28	.	TGTGCCAGCAGTTTATCGTTGAGAGGGGAGCAGTTCTTC	CASSLSLRGEQFF
TRBJ2-7	once	TRBV30	TRBD1	TGTGCCTGGAGAAGGACAGGGGGTAACGAGCAGTACTTC	CAWRRTGGNEQYF
TRBJ1-1	.	TRBV28	.	TGTGCCAGCATGTCTGGGGCGGAAGGACACACTGAAGCTTTCTTT	CASMSGAEGHTEAFF
TRBJ2-3	.	TRBV6-6	TRBD1	TGTGCCAGCAGTTACCACCGGGACAGCTTCACAGATACGCAGTATTTT	CASSYHRDSFTDTQYF
TRBJ1-1	.	TRBV28	.	TGTGCCAGCAGTCCTTTACAGGGAGGGGACACTGAAGCTTTCTTT	CASSPLQGGDTEAFF
TRBJ2-5	once	TRBV7-9	TRBD2	TGTGCCAGCAGGTCTTCGGGGGGGGAGACCCAGTACTTC	CASRSSGGETQYF